One and the same sample provided the 13 T cell receptor beta chains below, sequenced in a study of blood T cells in healthy people across ages. Together with a sample-barcoded 5' primer, a J-beta primer mix was included in a second PCR lasting about 6 to 12 cycles. TCRdb redid the calling of the 5' RACE reads with MiXCR, one entry per CDR3 protein. The repertoire consists of over 600,000 distinct CDR3 sequences, with 20% to 25% occurring once and the leading ten covering roughly 3.6%. The sample consisted of blood. The source of these receptors is a man aged 70 or older in good health.

The chain links TRBV6-6 to TRBJ1-2; TRBD1 agrees at 7 bases. J was trimmed by 1 base and V by 4 bases; bases with no gene match: 6. Germline-derived CDR1 and CDR2 are MNHNY and SVGAGI (reference sequence). The CDR3 runs to 15 residues. The CDR3 is CASSLGTALNYGYTF. In DNA form, the CDR3 reads TGTGCCAGCAGTTTGGGGACAGCCCTTAACTATGGCTACACCTTC.

The chain joins TRBV7-2 to TRBJ2-5; no clear D. The CDR3 covers 14 residues. Per germline, CDR1 SGHTA and CDR2 FQGNSA. Trimming left V 1 base short and J 2 bases short, with 8 bases between. This CDR3 reads CASSLDGIQETQYF. DNA for the CDR3: TGTGCCAGCAGCTTAGACGGAATACAAGAGACCCAGTACTTC. Variable domain in full (rest from reference TRBV7-2 and TRBJ2-5): GAGVSQSPSNKVTEKGKDVELRCDPISGHTALYWYRQSLGQGLEFLIYFQGNSAPDKSGLPSDRFSAERTGGSVSTLTIQRTQQEDSAVYLCASSLDGIQETQYFGPGTRLLVL.

This rearrangement joins TRBV10-3 to TRBJ2-5; possible D gene TRBD2, 6 bases. The CDR3 is made up of 15 amino acids. From germline, CDR1 is ENHRY and CDR2 SYGVKD. Trimming shortened V by 5 bases and J by 1 base, and 14 bases separated the two germline ends. Written as DNA, the CDR3 is TGTGCCATCAGTCCAAGGGGAGGAGGCCAAGAGACCCAGTACTTC. It yields the protein CAISPRGGGQETQYF.

The genes are TRBV5-4 and TRBJ2-5, with TRBD1 matching over 9 bases. CDR1 is SGHNT and CDR2 is YYREEE in the germline V gene (reference sequence). V gave up 10 bases and J gave up 1 base; unmatched junction bases: 5. The CDR3 spans 13 residues. This CDR3 is CAWGQGLQETQYF. As DNA, the CDR3 is TGTGCCTGGGGACAGGGCCTCCAAGAGACCCAGTACTTC.

This chain links TRBV5-1 with TRBJ2-7; tentative D call: TRBD1 (6 bases). Trimming cost V 4 bases and J 5 bases, with 16 bases left between them. CDR3 length: 14 residues. From germline, CDR1 is SGHRS and CDR2 YFSETQ. The CDR3 DNA is TGCGCCAGCAGCCTTGACAGGTCCCCCCACGAGCAGTACTTC. Its translation: CASSLDRSPHEQYF.

This sequence joins TRBV5-1 and TRBJ1-3, with TRBD1 matching 8 bases. CDR1 and CDR2 (germline): SGHRS, YFSETQ. The V and J ends lost 4 bases and 0 bases, in that order; junction bases with no gene match: 12. The CDR3 has 18 residues. CDR3 DNA: TGCGCCAGCAGCATAAATCCCGGACAGGGCCTCTCTGGAAACACCATATATTTT. It is translated as CASSINPGQGLSGNTIYF.

This rearrangement joins TRBV9 to TRBJ1-4, with D uncertain. Trimming removed 0 bases from V and 7 bases from J, with 7 bases in between. The CDR3 length is 13 residues. CDR1 is SGDLS and CDR2 is YYNGEE in the germline V gene. The CDR3 spells CASSVGQGEKLFF. DNA for the CDR3: TGTGCCAGCAGCGTAGGACAAGGTGAAAAACTGTTTTTT.

The rearrangement links TRBV15 to TRBJ2-5, with TRBD2 identical over 9 bases. Judging by the DNA end, TRBJ2-1 fits better; the J call may be wrong. Germline lookup yields CDR1 LNHNV and CDR2 YYDKDF (reference sequence). The CDR3 contains 16 residues. The CDR3, as DNA: TGTGCCACCAGCAGAGGGTTAGCGGGAGATGGGAATGAGCAGTTCTTC. It specifies CATSRGLAGDGNEQFF.

This clonotype was counted only a few times. This rearrangement joins TRBV4-1 to TRBJ1-5, with D tentatively TRBD1 (5 bases). Between the trimmed V and J ends, which lost 1 base and 6 bases, there was a span of 13 bases. There are 15 residues in the CDR3. Germline CDR1 is MGHRA and CDR2 is YSYEKL. The CDR3 DNA follows: TGCGCCAGCAGCCAAGTAAGGGGCGCGGGTCAGCCCCAGCATTTT. Its protein product is CASSQVRGAGQPQHF.

There are a few counts of this clonotype. This chain links TRBV30 with TRBJ1-2; D not certain. CDR3 size: 9 residues. The V end lost 4 bases, the J end lost 8 bases, and 5 bases lay between the germline ends. From germline, CDR1 is GTSNPN and CDR2 SVGIG (reference sequence). In DNA form, the CDR3 reads TGTGCCTGGATGGAAGGCTACACCTTC. Protein: CAWMEGYTF.

This clonotype was counted only a few times. The V call is TRBV2, the J call TRBJ1-4; TRBD1 matches at 12 bases. CDR3 size: 16 residues. Per the germline V gene, CDR1 is SNHLY and CDR2 is FYNNEI. The junction had 7 bases not matched to a gene; V was cut back by 11 bases and J by 0 bases. CDR3 region: CASRGTGGATNEKLFF. CDR3 nucleotide sequence: TGTGCCTCTCGGGGGACAGGGGGCGCAACTAATGAAAAACTGTTTTTT. The complete variable domain, with remaining parts taken from reference TRBV2 and TRBJ1-4, reads EPEVTQTPSHQVTQMGQEVILRCVPISNHLYFYWYRQILGQKVEFLVSFYNNEISEKSEIFDDQFSVERPDGSNFTLKIRSTKLEDSAMYFCASRGTGGATNEKLFFGSGTQLSVL.

This clonotype was recorded a few times. This chain joins TRBV20-1 and TRBJ2-5, with TRBD2 as a possible D gene (6 bases). TRBJ2-1 matches the DNA end more closely, so the J call is doubtful. The CDR3 spans 13 residues. Germline V lookup: CDR1 DFQATT, CDR2 SNEGSKA (reference sequence). The CDR3 protein is CSALSGTYNEQFF. Here the CDR3 DNA reads TGCAGTGCCCTTAGCGGAACCTACAATGAGCAGTTCTTC.

This chain uses TRBV5-1 with TRBJ2-7, with D unclear. The CDR3 extends over 11 amino acids. Trimming left V 2 bases short and J 6 bases short, with 6 bases between. Germline V gene data show CDR1 as SGHRS and CDR2 as YFSETQ. The CDR3 region has the DNA TGCGCCAGCAGCTTATACCGCGAGCAGTACTTC. Translating gives CASSLYREQYF.